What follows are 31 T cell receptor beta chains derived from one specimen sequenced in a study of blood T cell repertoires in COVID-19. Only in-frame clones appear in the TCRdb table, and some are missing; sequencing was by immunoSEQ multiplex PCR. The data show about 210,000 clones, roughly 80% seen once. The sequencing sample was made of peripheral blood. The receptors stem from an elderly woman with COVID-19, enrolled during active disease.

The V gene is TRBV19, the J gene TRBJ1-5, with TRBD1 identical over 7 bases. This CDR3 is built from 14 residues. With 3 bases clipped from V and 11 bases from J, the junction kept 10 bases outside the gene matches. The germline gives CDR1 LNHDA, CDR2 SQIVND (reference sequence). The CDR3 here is CASSMGTVSRAQHF. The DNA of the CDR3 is TGTGCCAGTAGTATGGGGACAGTATCCCGAGCCCAGCATTTT.

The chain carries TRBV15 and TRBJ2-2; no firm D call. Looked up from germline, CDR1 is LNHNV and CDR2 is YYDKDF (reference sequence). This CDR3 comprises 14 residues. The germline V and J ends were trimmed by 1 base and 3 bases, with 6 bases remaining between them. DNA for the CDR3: TGTGCCACCAGCAGAGGACTTTACACCGGGGAGCTGTTTTTT. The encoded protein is CATSRGLYTGELFF.

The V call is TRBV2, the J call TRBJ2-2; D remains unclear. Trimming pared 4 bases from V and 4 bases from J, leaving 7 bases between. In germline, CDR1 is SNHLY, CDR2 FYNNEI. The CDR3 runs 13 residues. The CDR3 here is CASSVEATGELFF. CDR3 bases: TGTGCCAGCAGTGTTGAGGCCACCGGGGAGCTGTTTTTT.

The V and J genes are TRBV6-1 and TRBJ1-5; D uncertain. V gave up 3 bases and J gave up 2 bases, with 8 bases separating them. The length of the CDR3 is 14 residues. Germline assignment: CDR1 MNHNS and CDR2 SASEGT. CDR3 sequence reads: CASSDSLGNQPQHF. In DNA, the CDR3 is TGTGCCAGCAGTGACAGTCTGGGCAATCAGCCCCAGCATTTT.

The CDR3: CASSLGGSGSDTQYF. The CDR3 nucleotides are TGTGCCAGCAGCTTAGGCGGGAGTGGATCAGATACGCAGTATTTT. This chain connects TRBV7-2 to TRBJ2-3, with TRBD2 matching 7 bases. This CDR3 has 15 amino acids. Losses at the gene ends were 1 base for V and 4 bases for J; bases not matched to a gene: 5. Per the germline V gene, CDR1 is SGHTA and CDR2 is FQGNSA. Together with reference TRBV7-2 and TRBJ2-3, the CDR3 gives the full variable domain: GAGVSQSPSNKVTEKGKDVELRCDPISGHTALYWYRQSLGQGLEFLIYFQGNSAPDKSGLPSDRFSAERTGGSVSTLTIQRTQQEDSAVYLCASSLGGSGSDTQYFGPGTRLTVL.

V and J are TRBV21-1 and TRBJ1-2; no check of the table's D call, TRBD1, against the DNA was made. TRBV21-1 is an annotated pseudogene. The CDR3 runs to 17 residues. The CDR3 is CASSKEYNRGPLYGYTF. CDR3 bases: TGTGCCAGCAGCAAAGAGTATAATAGGGGGCCCCTCTATGGCTACACCTTC.

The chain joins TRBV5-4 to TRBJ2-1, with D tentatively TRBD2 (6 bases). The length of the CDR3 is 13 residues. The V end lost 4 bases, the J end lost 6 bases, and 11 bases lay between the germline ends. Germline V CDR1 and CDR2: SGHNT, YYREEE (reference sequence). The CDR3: CASSATLANEQFF. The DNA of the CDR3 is TGTGCCAGCAGCGCCACACTAGCCAATGAGCAGTTCTTC. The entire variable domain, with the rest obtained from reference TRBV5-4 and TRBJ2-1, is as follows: ETGVTQSPTHLIKTRGQQVTLRCSSQSGHNTVSWYQQALGQGPQFIFQYYREEENGRGNFPPRFSGLQFPNYSSELNVNALELDDSALYLCASSATLANEQFFGPGTRLTVL.

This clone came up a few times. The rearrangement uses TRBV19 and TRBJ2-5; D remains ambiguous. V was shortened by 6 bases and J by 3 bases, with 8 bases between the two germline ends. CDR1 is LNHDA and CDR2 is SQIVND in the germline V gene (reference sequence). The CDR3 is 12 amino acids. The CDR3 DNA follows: TGTGCCAGTAGCGGTGTCGAAGAGACCCAGTACTTC. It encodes CASSGVEETQYF.

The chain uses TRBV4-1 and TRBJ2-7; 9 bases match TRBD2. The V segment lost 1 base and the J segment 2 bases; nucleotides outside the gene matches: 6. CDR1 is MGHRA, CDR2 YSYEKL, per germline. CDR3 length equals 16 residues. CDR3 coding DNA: TGCGCCAGCAGCCAAGGTGGGCTAGCGGGAACCTACGAGCAGTACTTC. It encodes CASSQGGLAGTYEQYF.

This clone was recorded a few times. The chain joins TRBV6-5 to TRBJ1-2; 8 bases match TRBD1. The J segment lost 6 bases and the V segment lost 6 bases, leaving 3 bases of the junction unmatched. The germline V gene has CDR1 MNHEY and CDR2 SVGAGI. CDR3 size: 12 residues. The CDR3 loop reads CASRQGADGYTF. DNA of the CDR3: TGTGCCAGCAGGCAGGGGGCCGATGGCTACACCTTC.

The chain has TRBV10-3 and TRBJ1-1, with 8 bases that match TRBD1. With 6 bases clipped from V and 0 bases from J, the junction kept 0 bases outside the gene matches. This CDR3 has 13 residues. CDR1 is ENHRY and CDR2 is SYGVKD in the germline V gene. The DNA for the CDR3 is TGTGCCATCAGGGACAGGGTGAACACTGAAGCTTTCTTT. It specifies CAIRDRVNTEAFF.

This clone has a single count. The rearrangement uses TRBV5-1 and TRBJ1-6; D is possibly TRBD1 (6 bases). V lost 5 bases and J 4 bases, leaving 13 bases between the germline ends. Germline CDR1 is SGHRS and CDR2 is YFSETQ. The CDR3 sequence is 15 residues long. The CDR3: CASRDSGAYNSPLHF. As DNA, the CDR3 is TGCGCCAGCAGGGACTCAGGGGCTTATAATTCACCCCTCCACTTT.

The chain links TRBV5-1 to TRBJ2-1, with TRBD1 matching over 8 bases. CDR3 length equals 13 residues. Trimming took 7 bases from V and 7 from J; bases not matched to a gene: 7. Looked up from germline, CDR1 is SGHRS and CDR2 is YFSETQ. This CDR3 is CASQGQGANEQFF. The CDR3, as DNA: TGCGCCAGCCAAGGACAGGGCGCAAATGAGCAGTTCTTC. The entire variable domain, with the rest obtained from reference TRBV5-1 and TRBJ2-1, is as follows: KAGVTQTPRYLIKTRGQQVTLSCSPISGHRSVSWYQQTPGQGLQFLFEYFSETQRNKGNFPGRFSGRQFSNSRSEMNVSTLELGDSALYLCASQGQGANEQFFGPGTRLTVL.

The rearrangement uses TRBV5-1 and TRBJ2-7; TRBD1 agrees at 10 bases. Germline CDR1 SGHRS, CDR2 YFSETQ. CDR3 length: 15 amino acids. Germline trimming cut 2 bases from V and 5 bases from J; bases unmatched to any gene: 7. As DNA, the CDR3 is TGCGCCAGCAGCTTTGTGACAGGGGGCCCTAACGAGCAGTACTTC. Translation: CASSFVTGGPNEQYF.

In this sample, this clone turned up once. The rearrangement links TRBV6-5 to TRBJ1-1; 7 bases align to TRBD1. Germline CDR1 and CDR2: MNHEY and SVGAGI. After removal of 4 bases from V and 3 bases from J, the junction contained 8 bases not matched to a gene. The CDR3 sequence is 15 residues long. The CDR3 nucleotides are TGTGCCAGCAGTTTCCAGGGGGTTGGGGACACTGAAGCTTTCTTT. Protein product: CASSFQGVGDTEAFF.

CDR3 coding DNA: TGTGCCAGCAGCGTCACTTACCCCGGGGAGCTGTTTTTT. Amino acid sequence: CASSVTYPGELFF. V usage is TRBV9 and J usage is TRBJ2-2; D gene ambiguous. The V and J ends lost 2 bases and 6 bases respectively, with 8 bases between them. Per germline, CDR1 SGDLS and CDR2 YYNGEE. This CDR3 comprises 13 residues. Variable domain in full (rest from reference TRBV9 and TRBJ2-2): DSGVTQTPKHLITATGQRVTLRCSPRSGDLSVYWYQQSLDQGLQFLIQYYNGEERAKGNILERFSAQQFPDLHSELNLSSLELGDSALYFCASSVTYPGELFFGEGSRLTVL.

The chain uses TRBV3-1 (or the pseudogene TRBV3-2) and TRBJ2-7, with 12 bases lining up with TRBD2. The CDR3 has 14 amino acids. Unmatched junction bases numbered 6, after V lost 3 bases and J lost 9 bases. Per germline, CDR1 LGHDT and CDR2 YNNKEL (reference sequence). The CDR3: CASSQRGGLAGQYF. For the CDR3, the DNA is TGTGCCAGCAGCCAGAGGGGGGGACTAGCGGGGCAGTACTTC.

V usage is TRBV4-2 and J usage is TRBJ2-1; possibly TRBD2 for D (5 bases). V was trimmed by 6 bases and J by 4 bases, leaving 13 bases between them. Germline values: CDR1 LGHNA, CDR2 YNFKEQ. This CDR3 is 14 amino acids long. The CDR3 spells CASRPDLLYNEQFF. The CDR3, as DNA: TGTGCCAGCAGACCGGACTTGCTATACAATGAGCAGTTCTTC.

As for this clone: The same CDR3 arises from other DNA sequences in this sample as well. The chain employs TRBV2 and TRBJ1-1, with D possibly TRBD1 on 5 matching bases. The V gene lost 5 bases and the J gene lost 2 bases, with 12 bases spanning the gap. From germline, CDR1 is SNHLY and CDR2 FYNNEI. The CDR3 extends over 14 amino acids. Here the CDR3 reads CASSYQGANTEAFF. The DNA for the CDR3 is TGTGCCAGCAGTTACCAGGGTGCCAACACTGAAGCTTTCTTT.

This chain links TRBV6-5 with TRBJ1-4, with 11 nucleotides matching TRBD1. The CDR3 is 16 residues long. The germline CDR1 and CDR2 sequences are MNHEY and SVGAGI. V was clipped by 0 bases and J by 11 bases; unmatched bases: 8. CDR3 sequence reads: CASSYSGDRGVGKLFF. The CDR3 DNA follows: TGTGCCAGCAGTTACTCCGGGGACAGGGGGGTGGGGAAACTGTTTTTT.

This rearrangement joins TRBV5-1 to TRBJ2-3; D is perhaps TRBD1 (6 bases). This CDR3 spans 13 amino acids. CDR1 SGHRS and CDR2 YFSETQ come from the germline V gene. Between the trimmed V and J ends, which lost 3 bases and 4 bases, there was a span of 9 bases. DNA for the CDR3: TGCGCCAGCAGCTACAGGGTGGCAGATACGCAGTATTTT. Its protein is CASSYRVADTQYF.

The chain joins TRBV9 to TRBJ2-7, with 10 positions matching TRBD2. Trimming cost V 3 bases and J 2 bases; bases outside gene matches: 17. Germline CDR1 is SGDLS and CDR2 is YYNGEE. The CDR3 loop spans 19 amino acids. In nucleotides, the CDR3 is TGTGCCAGCAGCGCCACCACTAGCGGGAAGGAAGGGGCGGCCTACGAGCAGTACTTC. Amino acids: CASSATTSGKEGAAYEQYF. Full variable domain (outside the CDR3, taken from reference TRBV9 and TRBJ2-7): DSGVTQTPKHLITATGQRVTLRCSPRSGDLSVYWYQQSLDQGLQFLIQYYNGEERAKGNILERFSAQQFPDLHSELNLSSLELGDSALYFCASSATTSGKEGAAYEQYFGPGTRLTVT.

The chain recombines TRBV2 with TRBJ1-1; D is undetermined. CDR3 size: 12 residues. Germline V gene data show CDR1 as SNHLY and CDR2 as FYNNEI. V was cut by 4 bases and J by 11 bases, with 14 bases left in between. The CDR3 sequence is CASSGGPGDAFF. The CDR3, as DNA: TGTGCCAGCAGTGGAGGGCCCGGCGACGCTTTCTTT.

The chain's CDR3 is CASSRPGQGINEQFF. For the CDR3, the DNA is TGTGCCAGTAGCCGGCCCGGACAGGGGATTAATGAGCAGTTCTTC. The chain recombines TRBV19 with TRBJ2-1; 9 nucleotides line up with TRBD1. The ends lost 6 bases at V and 7 bases at J; junction bases unmatched: 10. From germline, CDR1 is LNHDA and CDR2 SQIVND (reference sequence). This CDR3 has 15 amino acids.

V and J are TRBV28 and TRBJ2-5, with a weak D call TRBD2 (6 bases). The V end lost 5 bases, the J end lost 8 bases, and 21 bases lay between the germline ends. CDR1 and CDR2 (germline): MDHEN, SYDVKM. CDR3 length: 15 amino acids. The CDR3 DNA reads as TGTGCCAGCAGTAAGGTGGCAGTGATGGGGGGTACCCAGTACTTC. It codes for CASSKVAVMGGTQYF.

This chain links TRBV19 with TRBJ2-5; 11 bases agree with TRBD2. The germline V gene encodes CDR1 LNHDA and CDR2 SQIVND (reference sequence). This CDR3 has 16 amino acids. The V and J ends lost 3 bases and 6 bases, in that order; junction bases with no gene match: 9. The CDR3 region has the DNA TGTGCCAGTAGTATCCTGGGTAGCGGGGGGGGAAAGACCCAGTACTTC. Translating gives CASSILGSGGGKTQYF.

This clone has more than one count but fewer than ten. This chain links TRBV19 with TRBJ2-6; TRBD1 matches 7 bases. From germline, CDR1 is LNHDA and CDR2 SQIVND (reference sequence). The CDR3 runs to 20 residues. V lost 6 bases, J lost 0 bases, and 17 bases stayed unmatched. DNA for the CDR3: TGTGCCAGTAGGGGGCTCGACAGGGCTTCTTCCAGCTCTGGGGCCAACGTCCTGACTTTC. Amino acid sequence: CASRGLDRASSSSGANVLTF.

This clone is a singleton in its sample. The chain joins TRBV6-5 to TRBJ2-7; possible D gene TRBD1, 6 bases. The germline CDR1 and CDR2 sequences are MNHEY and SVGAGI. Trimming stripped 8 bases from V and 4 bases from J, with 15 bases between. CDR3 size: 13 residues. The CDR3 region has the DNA TGTGCCAGCGCCAGGGACAAAGGGTACGAGCAGTACTTC. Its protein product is CASARDKGYEQYF.

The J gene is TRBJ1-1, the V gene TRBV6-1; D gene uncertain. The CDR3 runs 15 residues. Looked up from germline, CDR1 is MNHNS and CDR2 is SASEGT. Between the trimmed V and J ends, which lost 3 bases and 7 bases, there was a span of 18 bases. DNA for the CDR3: TGTGCCAGCAGTGATGGAGGGATGCGTACCGGTGAAGCTTTCTTT. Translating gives CASSDGGMRTGEAFF.

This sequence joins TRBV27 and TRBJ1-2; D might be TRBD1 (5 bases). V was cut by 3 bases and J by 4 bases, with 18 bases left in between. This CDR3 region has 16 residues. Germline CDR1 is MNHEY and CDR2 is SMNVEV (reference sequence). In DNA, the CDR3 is TGTGCCAGCAGTTTCCTCCGGGCAGGGCGGTTCTATGGCTACACCTTC. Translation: CASSFLRAGRFYGYTF.

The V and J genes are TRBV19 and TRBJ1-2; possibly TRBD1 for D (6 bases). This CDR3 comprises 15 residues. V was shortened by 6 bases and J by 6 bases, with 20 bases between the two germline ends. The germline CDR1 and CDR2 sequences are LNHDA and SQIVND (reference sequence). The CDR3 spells CASRSGTLVSNGYTF. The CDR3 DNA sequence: TGTGCCAGTAGGTCCGGGACACTGGTCTCGAATGGCTACACCTTC.